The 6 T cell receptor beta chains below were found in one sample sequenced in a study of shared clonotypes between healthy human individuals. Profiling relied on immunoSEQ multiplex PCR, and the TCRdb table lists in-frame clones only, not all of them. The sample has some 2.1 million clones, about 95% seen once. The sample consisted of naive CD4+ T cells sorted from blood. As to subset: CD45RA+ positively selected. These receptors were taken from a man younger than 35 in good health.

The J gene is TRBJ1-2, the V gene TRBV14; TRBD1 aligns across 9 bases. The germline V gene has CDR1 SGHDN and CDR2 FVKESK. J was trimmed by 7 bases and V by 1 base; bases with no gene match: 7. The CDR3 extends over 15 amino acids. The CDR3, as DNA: TGTGCCAGCAGCCAAGTTCGGGGACAGGGACTTGGCTACACCTTC. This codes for CASSQVRGQGLGYTF.

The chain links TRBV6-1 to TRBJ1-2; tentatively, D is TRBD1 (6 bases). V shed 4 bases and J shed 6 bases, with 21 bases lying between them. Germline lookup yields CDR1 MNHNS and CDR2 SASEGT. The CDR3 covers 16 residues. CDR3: CASSVRAPGAVDGYTF. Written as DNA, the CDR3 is TGTGCCAGCAGTGTTAGGGCCCCAGGGGCGGTAGATGGCTACACCTTC.

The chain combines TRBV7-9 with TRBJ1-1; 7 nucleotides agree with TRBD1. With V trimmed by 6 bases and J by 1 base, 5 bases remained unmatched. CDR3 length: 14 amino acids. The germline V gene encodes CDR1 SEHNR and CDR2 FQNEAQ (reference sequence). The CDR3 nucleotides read TGTGCCAGCAGTTCAGGGGGGGAGAACACTGAAGCTTTCTTT. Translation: CASSSGGENTEAFF.

The CDR3 region has the DNA TGTGCCGGCCGGACTAGCGGGAAGACCGGGGAGCTGTTTTTT. This gives the protein CAGRTSGKTGELFF. The chain has TRBV28 and TRBJ2-2, with TRBD2 matching 12 bases. In germline, CDR1 is MDHEN, CDR2 SYDVKM. This CDR3 has 14 amino acids. V gave up 11 bases and J gave up 5 bases; unmatched junction bases: 6. Full variable domain (rest looked up from reference TRBV28 and TRBJ2-2): DVKVTQSSRYLVKRTGEKVFLECVQDMDHENMFWYRQDPGLGLRLIYFSYDVKMKEKGDIPEGYSVSREKKERFSLILESASTNQTSMYLCAGRTSGKTGELFFGEGSRLTVL.

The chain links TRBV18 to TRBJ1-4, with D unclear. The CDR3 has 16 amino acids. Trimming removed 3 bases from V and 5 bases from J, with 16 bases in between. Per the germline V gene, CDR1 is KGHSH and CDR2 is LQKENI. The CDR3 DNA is TGTGCCAGCTCACCCATCCGACCCGAGGGAAATGAAAAACTGTTTTTT. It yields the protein CASSPIRPEGNEKLFF.

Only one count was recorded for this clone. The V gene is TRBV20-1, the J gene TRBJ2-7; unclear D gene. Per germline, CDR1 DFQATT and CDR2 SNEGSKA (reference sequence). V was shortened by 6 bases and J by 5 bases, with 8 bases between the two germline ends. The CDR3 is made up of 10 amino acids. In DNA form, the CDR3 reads TGCAGTGCAGGGATGGACGAGCAGTACTTC. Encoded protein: CSAGMDEQYF.